This entry lists 30 T cell receptor beta chains sequenced from one sample in a study of CD8+CD57+ T cells in acquired aplastic anemia. For sequencing, patients were chosen who had shown expansion of CD8+CD57+ cells by flow cytometry. Both TCR beta VDJ combination and CDR3 sequence profiling were carried out. Genomic DNA was the template for this profiling. From the reads, TCRdb called clonotypes with MiXCR, one entry per CDR3 protein. This table has hundreds of thousands of distinct CDR3 sequences, more than 25% appearing once. The sequenced sample consisted of sorted CD4+, CD8+, or CD8+CD57+ T cells (not recorded which) from PBMCs. All receptors derive from a human donor with aplastic anemia.

This clonotype was seen repeatedly, ten times or more. V usage is TRBV7-9 and J usage is TRBJ1-6; D uncertain. The CDR3 has 19 residues. V shed 5 bases and J shed 13 bases, with 33 bases lying between them. The germline V gene encodes CDR1 SEHNR and CDR2 FQNEAQ (reference sequence). As DNA, the CDR3 is TGTGCCAGCAGCCTACGAAATTACCGGGTGGACGGAGACCATCTGCCCCTCCACTTT. Translation: CASSLRNYRVDGDHLPLHF.

This clonotype was seen at least ten times. The V call is TRBV2, the J call TRBJ2-5, with TRBD1 matching over 10 bases. This CDR3 has 14 amino acids. Germline CDR1 is SNHLY and CDR2 is FYNNEI. V lost 8 bases and J lost 0; bases outside the gene matches: 3. The CDR3 sequence is CASGQGVYQETQYF. The CDR3 DNA is TGTGCCAGCGGACAGGGGGTGTACCAAGAGACCCAGTACTTC.

V gene TRBV9 combines with J gene TRBJ2-7; D not resolved. The germline V and J ends were trimmed by 2 bases and 6 bases, with 15 bases remaining between them. The CDR3 runs to 14 residues. Germline assignment: CDR1 SGDLS and CDR2 YYNGEE. CDR3 nucleotide sequence: TGTGCCAGCAGCGTCAAAGCATACGCCGGCGAGCAGTACTTC. It codes for CASSVKAYAGEQYF.

CDR3 loop: CSARYTGVGYTF. The CDR3 DNA reads TGCAGTGCGCGGTACACAGGGGTCGGCTACACCTTC. V is TRBV20-1 and J is TRBJ1-2, with 7 nucleotides matching TRBD1. This CDR3 is 12 amino acids long. The germline gives CDR1 DFQATT, CDR2 SNEGSKA (reference sequence). V shed 6 bases, J shed 8 bases, and the junction held 9 bases outside the gene matches.

This clonotype occurred a few times. The chain employs TRBV2 and TRBJ2-7; 10 positions agree with TRBD1. The CDR3 has 13 residues. CDR1 and CDR2 from the germline V gene are SNHLY and FYNNEI. The junction had 2 bases not matched to a gene; V was cut back by 7 bases and J by 2 bases. The CDR3 coding sequence is TGTGCCAGCACAGGACAGGGGGCCTACGAGCAGTACTTC. Protein sequence: CASTGQGAYEQYF.

The genes are TRBV25-1 and TRBJ1-5; no firm D call. V was cut by 6 bases and J by 6 bases, with 15 bases left in between. Looked up from germline, CDR1 is MGHDK and CDR2 is SYGVNS. The CDR3 has 14 residues. In DNA, the CDR3 is TGTGCCAGCAGGGGGTCCCTTCCCTCTCAGCCCCAGCATTTT. Amino acids: CASRGSLPSQPQHF.

This clonotype was recorded a few times. The gene calls are TRBV27 and TRBJ2-7; TRBD1 agrees at 8 bases. Germline lookup yields CDR1 MNHEY and CDR2 SMNVEV (reference sequence). With V trimmed by 10 bases and J by 2 bases, 4 bases remained unmatched. The CDR3 is 12 residues long. The CDR3 nucleotides are TGTGCCATCGGACAGGGTACCTACGAGCAGTACTTC. Amino acids: CAIGQGTYEQYF.

The chain uses TRBV12-5 and TRBJ2-7; the D call may be TRBD1 or TRBD2 (7 bases each). V was cut by 1 base and J by 2 bases, with 9 bases left in between. The germline CDR1 and CDR2 sequences are LGHNT and FRNRAP. This CDR3 has 14 residues. CDR3 DNA sequence: TGTGCTAGTGGTTTGGCAGGGGGGGCCTACGAGCAGTACTTC. Protein product: CASGLAGGAYEQYF.

Regarding this clonotype: This clone may be a read error of a much larger clone one base away. The chain has TRBV7-3 and TRBJ2-3, with TRBD2 matching over 11 bases. The germline V gene has CDR1 SGHTA and CDR2 FQGTGA. The CDR3 length is 16 residues. The CDR3 protein is CVSSSVAGGSTDTQYF. In DNA, the CDR3 is TGTGTCAGCAGCTCCGTAGCGGGAGGGTCCACAGATACGCAGTATTTT.

This clonotype has ten or more counts. This chain joins TRBV11-2 and TRBJ2-7; 8 bases line up with TRBD2. V trimming: 5 bases; J trimming: 6 bases; junction bases outside the gene matches: 9. Looked up from germline, CDR1 is SGHAT and CDR2 is FQNNGV. The CDR3 has 14 residues. The CDR3 here is CASSPYSGTREQYF. As DNA, the CDR3 is TGTGCCAGCAGCCCCTATAGCGGGACTCGCGAGCAGTACTTC. Looking up the rest from reference TRBV11-2 and TRBJ2-7 gives the full variable domain: EAGVAQSPRYKIIEKRQSVAFWCNPISGHATLYWYQQILGQGPKLLIQFQNNGVVDDSQLPKDRFSAERLKGVDSTLKIQPAKLEDSAVYLCASSPYSGTREQYFGPGTRLTVT.

The rearrangement uses TRBV10-3 and TRBJ2-1; TRBD1 aligns across 10 bases. Germline-derived CDR1 and CDR2 are ENHRY and SYGVKD. Trimming removed 5 bases from V and 7 bases from J; junction bases left unmatched: 8. CDR3 length: 15 amino acids. The CDR3 is CAISKRQGARNEQFF. CDR3 DNA: TGTGCCATCAGTAAACGACAGGGGGCGCGAAATGAGCAGTTCTTC.

This clonotype was found a few times. This rearrangement joins TRBV2 to TRBJ1-6, with D possibly being TRBD1 (5 bases). Between the trimmed V and J ends, which lost 3 bases and 0 bases, there was a span of 15 bases. Per germline, CDR1 SNHLY and CDR2 FYNNEI. The CDR3 sequence is 18 residues long. CDR3 DNA: TGTGCCAGCAGTGAGAGAGGGGCCGGAACCTCCTATAATTCACCCCTCCACTTT. This codes for CASSERGAGTSYNSPLHF.

The rearrangement uses TRBV20-1 and TRBJ1-1; D gene ambiguous. The CDR3 runs 12 residues. Germline CDR1 DFQATT, CDR2 SNEGSKA (reference sequence). For the CDR3, the DNA is TGCAGGGCCTCAAAGGTCCCAACTGAAGCTTTCTTT. Its protein product is CRASKVPTEAFF.

This clonotype was seen a handful of times. V and J are TRBV2 and TRBJ2-3, with unresolved D. V dropped 8 bases and J dropped 1 base, with 16 bases sitting between them. This CDR3 spans 15 amino acids. Germline V CDR1 and CDR2: SNHLY, FYNNEI. CDR3 nucleotide sequence: TGTGCCAGCCTGGCCGTTAGTCTCGGCACAGATACGCAGTATTTT. Translation: CASLAVSLGTDTQYF.

This clonotype occurred many times. V is TRBV7-8 and J is TRBJ2-7; 7 nucleotides line up with TRBD1. J was trimmed by 6 bases and V by 1 base; bases with no gene match: 3. Germline V lookup: CDR1 SGHVS, CDR2 FQNEAQ. CDR3 size: 13 residues. CDR3 sequence reads: CASSLGQGAEQYF. The CDR3 DNA follows: TGTGCCAGCAGCTTAGGACAGGGAGCCGAGCAGTACTTC.

The chain is built from TRBV11-1 and TRBJ1-1; D remains ambiguous. From germline, CDR1 is SGHAT and CDR2 FQDESV (reference sequence). The CDR3 is 18 amino acids. Deletions cut 5 bases from V and 4 bases from J, with 26 bases between. CDR3 in DNA: TGTGCCAGCAGCCATCGTTACCCTTTAAGACAAGGTCCCACTGAAGCTTTCTTT. Translated, it gives CASSHRYPLRQGPTEAFF.

For this clonotype: A much bigger clone sits one base away, suggesting this may be a read error. The V call is TRBV2, the J call TRBJ2-3; D not resolved. V lost 7 bases and J lost 5, with 7 bases in between. CDR1 is SNHLY and CDR2 is FYNNEI in the germline V gene. This CDR3 is built from 11 residues. CDR3 sequence: CASTELDTQYF. CDR3 nucleotide sequence: TGTGCCAGCACAGAGCTAGATACGCAGTATTTT.

On this clonotype itself: Just one base apart from a much larger clone, this may be a read error. Lacking the conserved final phenylalanine or tryptophan, this CDR3 likely reflects a read error. The chain recombines TRBV20-1 with TRBJ1-6, with no clear D. Germline V gene lookup returns CDR1 DFQATT and CDR2 SNEGSKA (reference sequence). CDR3 length equals 16 residues. With 1 base removed from V and 9 bases from J, the gap between germline ends came to 19 bases. The CDR3 sequence: CSARGVAVLIGSPLHS. CDR3 nucleotides: TGCAGTGCTAGAGGAGTCGCAGTTCTGATCGGTTCACCCCTCCACTCT.

This clonotype was seen a handful of times. The chain couples TRBV12-3 or TRBV12-4 to TRBJ2-7; TRBD2 matches at 7 bases. The V segment lost 6 bases and the J segment 6 bases; nucleotides outside the gene matches: 17. The CDR3 is made up of 16 amino acids. The CDR3 DNA is TGTGCCAGCAGGTCAGAAGAGAGCGGGGCAAGGTTCGAGCAGTACTTC. This codes for CASRSEESGARFEQYF.

This clonotype was found once. Given a much more abundant clone one base away, this may be a read error. Given the absence of the conserved phenylalanine or tryptophan at the CDR3 end, a read error is likely. V gene TRBV20-1 combines with J gene TRBJ2-3; D is possibly TRBD2 (5 bases). This CDR3 spans 14 amino acids. The germline CDR1 and CDR2 sequences are DFQATT and SNEGSKA (reference sequence). Between the trimmed V and J ends, which lost 1 base and 6 bases, there was a span of 14 bases. CDR3 bases: TGCAGTGCTAGAGGGAGGCAGGATCGGGATACGCAGTATCTT. Translated, it gives CSARGRQDRDTQYL.

This chain joins TRBV14 and TRBJ2-1; D not certain. This CDR3 spans 14 amino acids. Germline V gives CDR1 SGHDN, CDR2 FVKESK. The V gene lost 1 base and the J gene lost 7 bases, with 11 bases spanning the gap. The CDR3 region has the DNA TGTGCCAGCAGCCAAGTAGTCCTAGGAAATGAGCAGTTCTTC. Its translation: CASSQVVLGNEQFF. Looking up the rest from reference TRBV14 and TRBJ2-1 gives the full variable domain: EAGVTQFPSHSVIEKGQTVTLRCDPISGHDNLYWYRRVMGKEIKFLLHFVKESKQDESGMPNNRFLAERTGGTYSTLKVQPAELEDSGVYFCASSQVVLGNEQFFGPGTRLTVL.

This clonotype was detected a few times. This rearrangement joins TRBV11-1 to TRBJ2-1, with D maybe TRBD2 (6 bases). CDR3 size: 15 residues. With 7 bases removed from V and 6 bases from J, the gap between germline ends came to 19 bases. Germline values: CDR1 SGHAT, CDR2 FQDESV (reference sequence). The CDR3 loop is CASTVAVGVFNEQFF. The CDR3 DNA sequence: TGTGCCAGCACCGTAGCGGTAGGAGTTTTCAATGAGCAGTTCTTC.

This clonotype was counted a few times. CDR3 DNA: TGTGCCAGCAGTGAAGCTGAGAACACTGAAGCTTTCTTT. Amino acids: CASSEAENTEAFF. V gene TRBV6-1 combines with J gene TRBJ1-1; no firm D call. This CDR3 is built from 13 residues. V was pared by 0 bases and J by 1 base, with 3 bases between. Germline V lookup: CDR1 MNHNS, CDR2 SASEGT.

The chain carries TRBV11-2 and TRBJ1-2; the D gene is possibly TRBD1 (6 bases). Trimming took off 0 bases at V and 2 bases at J, with 13 bases between the two ends. Germline V gene data show CDR1 as SGHAT and CDR2 as FQNNGV. CDR3 length equals 16 residues. CDR3 region: CASSLDRGQGNYGYTF. DNA for the CDR3: TGTGCCAGCAGCTTAGATCGGGGGCAGGGGAACTATGGCTACACCTTC.

This rearrangement joins TRBV9 to TRBJ1-4; 7 nucleotides match TRBD1. Losses at the gene ends were 4 bases for V and 15 bases for J; bases not matched to a gene: 12. Germline values: CDR1 SGDLS, CDR2 YYNGEE. The CDR3 extends over 13 amino acids. The CDR3 here is CASSSRQGDFLFF. As DNA, the CDR3 is TGTGCCAGCAGCTCTCGACAGGGAGATTTTTTGTTTTTT. The full variable domain, completed using reference TRBV9 and TRBJ1-4, is DSGVTQTPKHLITATGQRVTLRCSPRSGDLSVYWYQQSLDQGLQFLIQYYNGEERAKGNILERFSAQQFPDLHSELNLSSLELGDSALYFCASSSRQGDFLFFGSGTQLSVL.

This clonotype was counted at least ten times. The V and J genes are TRBV7-9 and TRBJ2-7; the match to TRBD2 covers 7 bases. The CDR3 runs 14 residues. Germline CDR1 and CDR2: SEHNR and FQNEAQ (reference sequence). The V gene end was trimmed by 3 bases and the J gene end by 0 bases; junction bases not matched to a gene: 2. CDR3 nucleotide sequence: TGTGCCAGCAGCTTGGGGGACTACTCCTACGAGCAGTACTTC. The encoded protein is CASSLGDYSYEQYF.

This clonotype was picked up a small number of times. The chain combines TRBV11-2 with TRBJ2-3, with D perhaps TRBD1 (6 bases). V shed 4 bases and J shed 0 bases, with 23 bases lying between them. The CDR3 spans 19 residues. Germline loops: CDR1 SGHAT, CDR2 FQNNGV. The CDR3 bases are TGTGCCAGCAGCTCCTATCTCGCAGGCGGACAGACAAGCACAGATACGCAGTATTTT. It codes for CASSSYLAGGQTSTDTQYF. The full variable domain, in which reference TRBV11-2 and TRBJ2-3 provide the parts outside the CDR3, is EAGVAQSPRYKIIEKRQSVAFWCNPISGHATLYWYQQILGQGPKLLIQFQNNGVVDDSQLPKDRFSAERLKGVDSTLKIQPAKLEDSAVYLCASSSYLAGGQTSTDTQYFGPGTRLTVL.

This clonotype was counted once. The genes are TRBV2 and TRBJ2-7, with 8 bases aligning to TRBD1. CDR3 length equals 16 residues. Germline loops: CDR1 SNHLY, CDR2 FYNNEI. V lost 3 bases to trimming and J lost 5 bases; unmatched junction nucleotides: 12. CDR3: CASSETTGTGYHEQYF. The CDR3 region has the DNA TGTGCCAGCAGTGAGACTACCGGGACAGGATACCACGAGCAGTACTTC.

The chain combines TRBV29-1 with TRBJ2-1, with 7 positions matching TRBD1. The CDR3 contains 14 residues. V lost 6 bases, J lost 3 bases, and 8 bases stayed unmatched. Germline V CDR1 and CDR2: SQVTM, ANQGSEA. Here the CDR3 DNA reads TGCAGCGTACCTTCCGGGACAGACTACAATGAGCAGTTCTTC. Translating gives CSVPSGTDYNEQFF.

The chain carries TRBV25-1 and TRBJ2-7; 8 bases align to TRBD1. Germline CDR1 is MGHDK and CDR2 is SYGVNS. Unmatched junction bases numbered 13, after V lost 3 bases and J lost 6 bases. The CDR3 has 16 residues. DNA for the CDR3: TGTGCCAGCAGTGACCCCGGTGGACAGGGTCTCTCCGAGCAGTACTTC. Its protein is CASSDPGGQGLSEQYF.